This T cell receptor beta chain was identified during a study of blood T cell repertoires in COVID-19. Clones were sequenced by immunoSEQ multiplex PCR, and TCRdb holds only the in-frame ones, with some missing. The sample carries some 300,000 clones, 85% recorded once. CDR3 length equals 15 residues. Germline V gives CDR1 SGHNT, CDR2 YYREEE (reference sequence). V was clipped by 0 bases and J by 6 bases; unmatched bases: 4. The sample consisted of peripheral blood. The chain links TRBV5-4 to TRBJ2-7; 12 nucleotides align to TRBD2. The TCR comes from a woman in her forties or fifties with active or convalescent COVID-19. The CDR3 protein is CASSLDLAGGGEQYF. CDR3 bases: TGTGCCAGCAGCTTGGACCTAGCGGGAGGGGGCGAGCAGTACTTC.